One sample yielded the 20 T cell receptor beta chains listed below, sequenced in a study of T cells in Graves' hyperthyroidism and ophthalmopathy. From RNA transcripts, TCR beta CDR3 regions were amplified. TCR CDR3 underwent first-round RT-PCR with the HTBI primer set. TCRdb re-called the multiplex PCR reads through MiXCR, storing one row per CDR3 protein. Seen here are some 600,000 distinct CDR3 sequences, approximately 15% observed once, and the top ten hold 5.8%. The material sequenced was blood. These receptor sequences come from a woman in her 30s with Graves' hyperthyroidism that later progressed to Graves' ophthalmopathy.

A word on this clonotype: Mismatch with germline at one junction end may stem from a read error. The rearrangement uses TRBV24-1 and TRBJ2-1; D is unclear. The CDR3 is 14 amino acids. CDR1 and CDR2 from the germline V gene are KGHDR and SFDVKD. CDR3 bases: TGTGCCACCGGTGATTTCAAGGGAAGCAATGAGCAGTTCTTC. Its translation is CATGDFKGSNEQFF.

This clonotype occurred many times. The chain is built from TRBV10-3 and TRBJ1-1; 8 nucleotides match TRBD1. The CDR3 has 14 residues. Germline values: CDR1 ENHRY, CDR2 SYGVKD. Losses at the gene ends were 5 bases for V and 10 bases for J; bases not matched to a gene: 12. CDR3 protein: CAISIGQGEFGAFF. The CDR3 region has the DNA TGTGCCATCAGTATAGGACAGGGAGAGTTCGGAGCTTTCTTT.

This clonotype has ten or more counts. The chain links TRBV10-3 to TRBJ1-1; D call uncertain. V dropped 0 bases and J dropped 1 base, with 6 bases sitting between them. The V gene's germline CDR1 is ENHRY and CDR2 SYGVKD. The CDR3 totals 14 residues. The CDR3 region is CAISESEGNTEAFF. CDR3 bases: TGTGCCATCAGTGAGTCGGAGGGGAACACTGAAGCTTTCTTT.

Regarding this clonotype: A clone one base away is much larger, so this may be a read error. V usage is TRBV2 and J usage is TRBJ1-2, with D uncertain. The germline V gene has CDR1 SNHLY and CDR2 FYNNEI. The CDR3 contains 13 residues. CDR3 nucleotide sequence: TGTGCCAGCAGTGGGCGGGGAGAGTATGGCTGCACCTTC. Protein: CASSGRGEYGCTF.

A few counts support this clonotype. This sequence joins TRBV25-1 and TRBJ1-1, with a tentative D call TRBD1 (6 bases). The CDR3 has 12 residues. Germline assignment: CDR1 MGHDK and CDR2 SYGVNS. The V gene lost 4 bases and the J gene lost 7 bases, with 10 bases spanning the gap. The CDR3 protein is CASSAADSEAFF. CDR3 coding DNA: TGTGCCAGCAGTGCAGCGGACAGTGAAGCTTTCTTT.

The sample holds a few counts of this clonotype. The gene calls are TRBV20-1 and TRBJ1-2, with D maybe TRBD1 (5 bases). CDR3 length equals 15 residues. Germline V gene lookup returns CDR1 DFQATT and CDR2 SNEGSKA (reference sequence). V dropped 1 base and J dropped 2 bases, with 14 bases sitting between them. CDR3 amino acids: CSARVTGAPNYGYTF. CDR3 nucleotides: TGCAGTGCTAGAGTTACTGGGGCGCCCAACTATGGCTACACCTTC.

This clonotype was seen many times. The chain uses TRBV12-5 and TRBJ2-1; 7 bases are a match to TRBD1. The CDR3 is made up of 15 amino acids. Per germline, CDR1 LGHNT and CDR2 FRNRAP. The V segment lost 5 bases and the J segment 0 bases; nucleotides outside the gene matches: 4. The DNA of the CDR3 is TGTGCTAGTGGTCTAAGACAGGGCTCCTACAATGAGCAGTTCTTC. It translates to CASGLRQGSYNEQFF.

This clonotype was counted a few times. The chain employs TRBV20-1 and TRBJ2-5, with 7 bases matching TRBD2. Trimming took 0 bases from V and 0 from J; bases not matched to a gene: 13. CDR3 size: 18 residues. The germline V gene encodes CDR1 DFQATT and CDR2 SNEGSKA (reference sequence). Written as DNA, the CDR3 is TGCAGTGCTAGAGAACATAAGGGAACTAGCGCATACCAAGAGACCCAGTACTTC. The encoded protein is CSAREHKGTSAYQETQYF.

J is TRBJ1-1 and V is TRBV19, with D possibly TRBD1 on 5 matching bases. The ends were cut back, 7 bases at V and 0 bases at J, with 15 bases in the middle. The CDR3 spans 15 residues. Germline-derived CDR1 and CDR2 are LNHDA and SQIVND (reference sequence). The CDR3 loop is CASNLRGALNTEAFF. CDR3 DNA: TGTGCCAGTAACCTCAGAGGGGCACTGAACACTGAAGCTTTCTTT.

This clonotype was observed many times. This chain links TRBV19 with TRBJ1-2; no clear D. Trimming took 3 bases from V and 4 from J, leaving 6 bases between them. The germline CDR1 and CDR2 sequences are LNHDA and SQIVND (reference sequence). CDR3 length: 12 amino acids. In DNA, the CDR3 is TGTGCCAGTAGTATGAGCCCCTATGGCTACACCTTC. This gives the protein CASSMSPYGYTF.

This clonotype was counted at least ten times. The chain carries TRBV20-1 and TRBJ1-1; D is unclear. Between the trimmed V and J ends, which lost 3 bases and 1 base, there was a span of 9 bases. The CDR3 loop spans 13 amino acids. The germline V gene has CDR1 DFQATT and CDR2 SNEGSKA (reference sequence). CDR3 bases: TGCAGTGCTAGGGGCAGGCGGAACACTGAAGCTTTCTTT. As protein: CSARGRRNTEAFF.

This clonotype has a count of ten or more. The chain joins TRBV30 to TRBJ2-5; the match to TRBD2 covers 9 bases. This CDR3 region has 16 residues. Germline loops: CDR1 GTSNPN, CDR2 SVGIG (reference sequence). Trimming took 1 base from V and 5 from J; bases not matched to a gene: 11. The CDR3 sequence: CAWSDFAGGPGETQYF. The CDR3 nucleotides are TGTGCCTGGAGTGACTTCGCGGGAGGGCCGGGGGAGACCCAGTACTTC.

This sequence joins TRBV12-3 or TRBV12-4 and TRBJ2-3; D is ambiguous. CDR3 length: 12 amino acids. V lost 3 bases to trimming and J lost 5 bases, with 6 bases between them. CDR3 residues: CASSFIRDTQYF. As DNA, the CDR3 is TGTGCCAGCAGTTTTATTAGAGATACGCAGTATTTT.

This clonotype was detected many times. This sequence joins TRBV5-1 and TRBJ2-1, with unresolved D. Per the germline V gene, CDR1 is SGHRS and CDR2 is YFSETQ. The CDR3 is 13 amino acids. V lost 4 bases and J lost 5, with 10 bases in between. This chain's CDR3 is CASSTAADNEQFF. The CDR3, as DNA: TGCGCCAGCAGCACGGCAGCTGACAATGAGCAGTTCTTC.

The chain carries TRBV28 and TRBJ1-5; D remains ambiguous. This CDR3 region has 13 residues. Between the trimmed V and J ends, which lost 6 bases and 4 bases, there was a span of 10 bases. The germline gives CDR1 MDHEN, CDR2 SYDVKM. CDR3 bases: TGTGCCAGCAGGCTGCTAGGGAATCAGCCCCAGCATTTT. This encodes CASRLLGNQPQHF. Looking up the rest from reference TRBV28 and TRBJ1-5 gives the full variable domain: DVKVTQSSRYLVKRTGEKVFLECVQDMDHENMFWYRQDPGLGLRLIYFSYDVKMKEKGDIPEGYSVSREKKERFSLILESASTNQTSMYLCASRLLGNQPQHFGDGTRLSIL.

The chain has TRBV7-9 and TRBJ1-5; D is undetermined. V dropped 5 bases and J dropped 9 bases, with 20 bases sitting between them. The CDR3 runs to 15 residues. Germline CDR1 is SEHNR and CDR2 is FQNEAQ (reference sequence). The CDR3 DNA sequence: TGTGCCAGCAGCCCCCCCACCGGGATGGGTGGGCCCCAGCATTTT. Translated, it gives CASSPPTGMGGPQHF.

The sample holds a few counts of this clonotype. One end of the junction fails to match germline, which may point to a read error. The CDR3 DNA follows: TGTGCCAGCAGGAGGTACACCGGGGGGCTGTTTTTT. The encoded protein is CASRRYTGGLFF. The J gene is TRBJ2-2, the V gene TRBV12-3 or TRBV12-4; D might be TRBD2 (6 bases). There are 12 residues in the CDR3.

In its sample, this clonotype was seen many times. This sequence joins TRBV6-1 and TRBJ2-2; 7 bases align to TRBD2. Germline CDR1 and CDR2: MNHNS and SASEGT. The CDR3 is 15 amino acids. V shed 5 bases and J 1 base; nucleotides not matched to a gene: 4. The CDR3 DNA follows: TGTGCCAGCAGTTTGGCGGGAGTGAACACCGGGGAGCTGTTTTTT. Translation: CASSLAGVNTGELFF.

The table lists this clonotype with many counts. The CDR3: CASNPLGQQNEKLFF. The CDR3 DNA is TGTGCCAGCAACCCCCTAGGACAGCAAAATGAAAAACTGTTTTTT. The V call is TRBV28, the J call TRBJ1-4, with D possibly TRBD1 on 6 matching bases. This CDR3 is built from 15 residues. V dropped 7 bases and J dropped 5 bases, with 17 bases sitting between them. Germline-derived CDR1 and CDR2 are MDHEN and SYDVKM.

This clonotype has a count of ten or more. The chain recombines TRBV11-1 with TRBJ1-2; D remains unclear. The ends were cut back, 5 bases at V and 3 bases at J, with 16 bases in the middle. The CDR3 is 15 residues long. Germline-derived CDR1 and CDR2 are SGHAT and FQDESV (reference sequence). CDR3 DNA sequence: TGTGCCAGCAGCGTGGTGAAGGTACCCTACTATGGCTACACCTTC. It yields the protein CASSVVKVPYYGYTF.